The 25 T cell receptor beta chains given below trace back to one sample, sequenced in a study of T cell repertoires in ileal Crohn's disease. Specified time point: neoterminal ileum biopsy at postoperative endoscopy, about 6 months after surgery. Using immunoSEQ multiplex PCR, the repertoire was profiled, and TCRdb retains in-frame clones only, with some absent. The sample has roughly 7,400 clones, approximately 74% seen once. Sequences were obtained from ileal tissue. All receptors derive from an adult with Crohn's disease.

The chain joins TRBV6-4 to TRBJ2-3; D gene unclear. Trimming took 8 bases from V and 5 from J, leaving 11 bases between them. The V gene's germline CDR1 is MRHNA and CDR2 SNTAGT. CDR3 length equals 12 residues. CDR3 residues: CASEGDLDTQYF. CDR3 nucleotide sequence: TGTGCCAGCGAAGGAGACTTAGATACGCAGTATTTT.

J is TRBJ1-1 and V is TRBV27, with 8 bases lining up with TRBD1. Germline CDR1 MNHEY, CDR2 SMNVEV (reference sequence). V lost 2 bases and J lost 1; bases outside the gene matches: 18. There are 20 residues in the CDR3. The CDR3 reads CASSLRAGGAGRLGNTEAFF. CDR3 sequence (DNA): TGTGCCAGCAGTTTACGGGCAGGGGGCGCCGGAAGACTGGGGAACACTGAAGCTTTCTTT.

This clone occurred a few times. The V gene is TRBV30, the J gene TRBJ2-1; 13 bases fit TRBD2. Germline V lookup: CDR1 GTSNPN, CDR2 SVGIG (reference sequence). The CDR3 sequence is 15 residues long. After removal of 6 bases from V and 3 bases from J, the junction contained 5 bases not matched to a gene. The chain's CDR3 is CACMTSGGHYNEQFF. The CDR3 coding sequence is TGTGCCTGCATGACTAGCGGGGGGCACTACAATGAGCAGTTCTTC.

J is TRBJ1-2 and V is TRBV10-3; tentatively, D is TRBD1 (5 bases). Germline CDR1 and CDR2: ENHRY and SYGVKD. The CDR3 covers 14 residues. V shed 8 bases and J shed 1 base, with 14 bases lying between them. CDR3 DNA: TGTGCCATCGGACGGGGGGAGGGTAACTATGGCTACACCTTC. It codes for CAIGRGEGNYGYTF.

The chain links TRBV30 to TRBJ1-5, with 8 bases lining up with TRBD1. Germline values: CDR1 GTSNPN, CDR2 SVGIG (reference sequence). V lost 2 bases and J lost 7; bases outside the gene matches: 13. There are 16 residues in the CDR3. Written as DNA, the CDR3 is TGTGCCTGGAGTCCAACGACCGGACAGGGAGGACAGCCCCAGCATTTT. It specifies CAWSPTTGQGGQPQHF. Full variable domain (remainder filled in from reference TRBV30 and TRBJ1-5): SQTIHQWPATLVQPVGSPLSLECTVEGTSNPNLYWYRQAAGRGLQLLFYSVGIGQISSEVPQNLSASRPQDRQFILSSKKLLLSDSGFYLCAWSPTTGQGGQPQHFGDGTRLSIL.

As to this clone: Other DNA sequences in the same sample also yield this CDR3. The chain joins TRBV18 to TRBJ1-2; D possibly corresponds to TRBD1 (5 bases). This CDR3 contains 14 residues. The germline gives CDR1 KGHSH, CDR2 LQKENI. V gave up 3 bases and J gave up 1 base, with 9 bases separating them. The CDR3 loop reads CASSPARDNYGYTF. The CDR3 DNA sequence: TGTGCCAGCTCACCCGCCAGGGATAACTATGGCTACACCTTC.

This chain uses TRBV7-2 with TRBJ2-5; D is perhaps TRBD2 (5 bases). V was cut by 5 bases and J by 2 bases, with 15 bases left in between. CDR1 is SGHTA, CDR2 FQGNSA, per germline. The CDR3 contains 15 residues. DNA of the CDR3: TGTGCCAGCAGCCGCGGGTCAGCCCTTCAAGAGACCCAGTACTTC. Translation gives CASSRGSALQETQYF.

This chain connects TRBV5-1 to TRBJ2-1; D unresolved. This CDR3 region has 13 residues. Looked up from germline, CDR1 is SGHRS and CDR2 is YFSETQ. V lost 0 bases and J lost 2, with 3 bases in between. CDR3 region: CASSLATYNEQFF. The CDR3 coding sequence is TGCGCCAGCAGCTTGGCAACCTACAATGAGCAGTTCTTC.

The count of this clone is one. The chain links TRBV6-1 to TRBJ1-5; possibly TRBD1 for D (5 bases). The CDR3 extends over 12 amino acids. Germline-derived CDR1 and CDR2 are MNHNS and SASEGT. Between the trimmed V and J ends, which lost 2 bases and 9 bases, there was a span of 8 bases. In DNA, the CDR3 is TGTGCCAGCAGTGAAAACGACAGGCCCCAGCATTTT. Residues: CASSENDRPQHF.

V is TRBV13 and J is TRBJ2-2, with D perhaps matching TRBD1 (5 bases). Trimming took 2 bases from V and 3 from J, leaving 10 bases between them. Germline V lookup: CDR1 PRHDT, CDR2 FYEKMQ (reference sequence). CDR3 length: 15 residues. The DNA for the CDR3 is TGTGCCAGCAGCTTACGCAGGGTTTACACCGGGGAGCTGTTTTTT. This translates into CASSLRRVYTGELFF.

This clone appeared a few times. This chain connects TRBV2 to TRBJ1-3; 8 bases agree with TRBD1. V lost 6 bases, J lost 7 bases, and 2 bases stayed unmatched. Germline V gene lookup returns CDR1 SNHLY and CDR2 FYNNEI. CDR3 length: 12 amino acids. The DNA of the CDR3 is TGTGCCAGCAGGGACAGGGCCAACACCATATATTTT. Its translation is CASRDRANTIYF.

CDR3 residues: CASIQPDRGERQPQHF. DNA for the CDR3: TGCGCCAGCATCCAACCAGACAGGGGCGAACGTCAGCCCCAGCATTTT. V and J are TRBV5-1 and TRBJ1-5, with 8 bases aligning to TRBD1. CDR3 length equals 16 residues. Germline CDR1 and CDR2: SGHRS and YFSETQ. V shed 6 bases, J shed 6 bases, and the junction held 14 bases outside the gene matches.

The chain is built from TRBV5-3 and TRBJ1-4, with a possible D match to TRBD1 (5 bases). TRBV5-3 is designated an ORF whose function remains uncertain. The CDR3 spans 17 residues. V was clipped by 8 bases and J by 0 bases, with 20 bases between them. The CDR3 loop reads CASKIGGSPATNEKLFF. The DNA of the CDR3 is TGTGCCAGCAAGATTGGGGGGAGCCCTGCAACTAATGAAAAACTGTTTTTT.

The chain carries TRBV2 and TRBJ2-5; 9 positions match TRBD1. After removal of 8 bases from V and 4 bases from J, the junction contained 5 bases not matched to a gene. Germline V gene data show CDR1 as SNHLY and CDR2 as FYNNEI. This CDR3 spans 13 amino acids. The CDR3 region is CASGPTGGETQYF. CDR3 coding DNA: TGTGCCAGCGGCCCGACAGGGGGAGAGACCCAGTACTTC.

J is TRBJ1-6 and V is TRBV6-1; 7 bases map to TRBD1. This CDR3 contains 14 residues. After removal of 2 bases from V and 10 bases from J, the junction contained 5 bases not matched to a gene. Germline loops: CDR1 MNHNS, CDR2 SASEGT. CDR3 coding DNA: TGTGCCAGCAGTGAAAACAGGGGAGAATCACCCCTCCACTTT. Protein product: CASSENRGESPLHF.

This clone was counted a few times. V and J are TRBV12-5 and TRBJ2-5; 10 nucleotides agree with TRBD1. Germline V gene data show CDR1 as LGHNT and CDR2 as FRNRAP. This CDR3 region has 16 residues. J lost 3 bases, V lost 1 base, and 5 bases had no gene match. Here the CDR3 DNA reads TGTGCTAGTGGTTTGGGACAGGGGGCCTTTGAAGAGACCCAGTACTTC. This sequence encodes CASGLGQGAFEETQYF. Drawing the rest from reference TRBV12-5 and TRBJ2-5, the complete variable domain is DARVTQTPRHKVTEMGQEVTMRCQPILGHNTVFWYRQTMMQGLELLAYFRNRAPLDDSGMPKDRFSAEMPDATLATLKIQPSEPRDSAVYFCASGLGQGAFEETQYFGPGTRLLVL.

V and J are TRBV6-5 and TRBJ1-1; D perhaps matches TRBD1 (5 bases). The germline CDR1 and CDR2 sequences are MNHEY and SVGAGI. Trimming shortened V by 5 bases and J by 7 bases, and 17 bases separated the two germline ends. This CDR3 spans 14 amino acids. CDR3 loop: CASSPRGGTSEAFF. As DNA, the CDR3 is TGTGCCAGCAGTCCCCGTGGGGGGACGAGTGAAGCTTTCTTT.

The chain is built from TRBV18 and TRBJ1-2; D not resolved. CDR3 length: 14 residues. Looked up from germline, CDR1 is KGHSH and CDR2 is LQKENI. Trimming pared 2 bases from V and 4 bases from J, leaving 11 bases between. CDR3 in amino acids: CASSPRRDTYGYTF. As DNA, the CDR3 is TGTGCCAGCTCACCAAGGAGGGATACCTATGGCTACACCTTC.

The rearrangement links TRBV7-2 to TRBJ2-5, with D possibly being TRBD1 (6 bases). The CDR3 is 15 amino acids. Germline V gene data show CDR1 as SGHTA and CDR2 as FQGNSA. The V and J ends lost 3 bases and 0 bases respectively, with 11 bases between them. The CDR3 nucleotides are TGTGCCAGCAGCTTGGGGGCCGGGCACCAAGAGACCCAGTACTTC. As protein: CASSLGAGHQETQYF.

The chain links TRBV10-3 to TRBJ2-1, with TRBD1 matching over 7 bases. This CDR3 has 12 residues. Trimming removed 8 bases from V and 6 bases from J; junction bases left unmatched: 4. Germline lookup yields CDR1 ENHRY and CDR2 SYGVKD. The CDR3 is CAIQGEPNEQFF. For the CDR3, the DNA is TGTGCCATCCAGGGGGAACCCAATGAGCAGTTCTTC.

The chain combines TRBV7-2 with TRBJ2-2, with D perhaps matching TRBD1 (5 bases). V was trimmed by 5 bases and J by 0 bases, leaving 13 bases between them. This CDR3 is built from 16 residues. Germline V gene lookup returns CDR1 SGHTA and CDR2 FQGNSA. CDR3 bases: TGTGCCAGCAGCCTGGGGCCGGGTTCGAACACCGGGGAGCTGTTTTTT. Translating gives CASSLGPGSNTGELFF.

About this clone: A junction boundary mismatches the germline segment, possibly from a read error. This sequence joins TRBV19 and TRBJ1-5; D is possibly TRBD1 (5 bases). The CDR3 consists of 16 residues. CDR1 LNHDA and CDR2 SQIVND come from the germline V gene (reference sequence). The CDR3 DNA sequence: TGTGCCAGTAGTGTAGAGGCGGGACTGATCAATCAGCCCCAGCATTTT. Translated, it gives CASSVEAGLINQPQHF.

The rearrangement uses TRBV7-2 and TRBJ1-5, with TRBD1 as a possible D gene (5 bases). V lost 4 bases to trimming and J lost 9 bases, with 13 bases between them. CDR1 SGHTA and CDR2 FQGNSA come from the germline V gene. This CDR3 contains 13 residues. The CDR3 here is CASSSGGMRPQHF. The CDR3 DNA sequence: TGTGCCAGCAGCTCCGGGGGGATGCGGCCCCAGCATTTT.

There are a few counts of this clone. This chain connects TRBV10-1 to TRBJ2-6; D not certain. The V gene lost 5 bases and the J gene lost 5 bases, with 10 bases spanning the gap. Germline V gives CDR1 WNHNN, CDR2 SYGVQD (reference sequence). The CDR3 extends over 14 amino acids. The CDR3 coding sequence is TGCGCCAGCAGTCGACAAAGTCGGGCCAACGTCCTGACTTTC. Translating gives CASSRQSRANVLTF.

The genes are TRBV30 and TRBJ1-1; D possibly corresponds to TRBD1 (6 bases). Germline V gene data show CDR1 as GTSNPN and CDR2 as SVGIG (reference sequence). The germline V and J ends were trimmed by 7 bases and 5 bases, with 17 bases remaining between them. This CDR3 is built from 13 residues. The CDR3 protein is CALIRQDGTEAFF. In DNA form, the CDR3 reads TGTGCCTTGATTCGACAGGACGGTACTGAAGCTTTCTTT. Drawing the rest from reference TRBV30 and TRBJ1-1, the complete variable domain is SQTIHQWPATLVQPVGSPLSLECTVEGTSNPNLYWYRQAAGRGLQLLFYSVGIGQISSEVPQNLSASRPQDRQFILSSKKLLLSDSGFYLCALIRQDGTEAFFGQGTRLTVV.